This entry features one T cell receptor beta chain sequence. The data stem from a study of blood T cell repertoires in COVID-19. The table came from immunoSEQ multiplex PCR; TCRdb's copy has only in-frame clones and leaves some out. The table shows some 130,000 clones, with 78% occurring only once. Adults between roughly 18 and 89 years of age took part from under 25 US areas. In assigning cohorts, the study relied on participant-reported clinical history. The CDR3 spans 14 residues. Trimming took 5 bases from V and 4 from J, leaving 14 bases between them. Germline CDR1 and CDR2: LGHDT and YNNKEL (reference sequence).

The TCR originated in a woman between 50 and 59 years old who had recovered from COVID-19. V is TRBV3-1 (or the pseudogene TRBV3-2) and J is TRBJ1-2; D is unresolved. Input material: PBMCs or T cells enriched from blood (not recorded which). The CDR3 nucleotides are TGTGCCAGCAGCGTCGAGGGCACGGCCTATGGCTACACCTTC. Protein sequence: CASSVEGTAYGYTF.